This T cell receptor beta chain appears in the sequencing data of a study of control samples from healthy donors and cancer patients. The V end lost 6 bases, the J end lost 11 bases, and 16 bases lay between the germline ends. Germline lookup yields CDR1 MDHEN and CDR2 SYDVKM. The CDR3 totals 12 residues. The data were produced by immunoSEQ multiplex PCR, yet TCRdb's version contains in-frame clones alone and is incomplete. The sample records roughly 130,000 clones, 80% to 95% being singletons. Sequenced: blood. This TCR derives from a man aged 25 to 40 in good health. The V call is TRBV28, the J call TRBJ1-2; perhaps TRBD1 as D (5 bases). CDR3 in DNA: TGTGCCAGCAGACCCTCGGCAGGGTCATACACCTTC. The encoded protein is CASRPSAGSYTF.